This T cell receptor (beta chain) appears in the sequencing data of a study of siplizumab effects on memory and regulatory T cells. General observations from the study: Alloreactive sequences traceable to unstimulated CD4+ memory cells were significantly reduced by siplizumab. Naive or memory phenotype was unassignable for roughly 80-96% of proliferating CD4+ or CD8+ clones.

As concerns this clone: What it binds is unknown.

Germline V gene data show CDR1 as SGHAT and CDR2 as FQNNGV. The CDR3 has 13 amino acids. Germline trimming cut 1 base from V and 5 bases from J; bases unmatched to any gene: 2. Clones were sequenced by immunoSEQ multiplex PCR, and TCRdb holds only the in-frame ones, with some missing. The sample lists about 120,000 clones, less than 95% occurring once. The sequence was obtained from a human donor in good health. J is TRBJ2-7 and V is TRBV11-2, with 7 bases lining up with TRBD1. The sample comprised non-Treg CD4+ T cells sorted from blood. CDR3 sequence (DNA): TGTGCCAGCAGCTTAGTACAGGGGAACGAGCAGTACTTC. It specifies CASSLVQGNEQYF.